This entry is about one TCR beta chain. The CDR3 sequence is 13 residues long. V was shortened by 5 bases and J by 4 bases, with 6 bases between the two germline ends. This sample stems from a study of blood T cell repertoires in COVID-19. Data came from immunoSEQ multiplex PCR; TCRdb stores just in-frame clones and leaves some out. Of some 20,000 clones listed, about 86% are singletons. The chain combines TRBV12-3 or TRBV12-4 with TRBJ1-6; D call uncertain. The clonotype originates from a man aged 65 to 85 with acute or convalescent COVID-19. Specimen: peripheral blood. CDR3 loop: CASSPLYNSPLHF. The CDR3 region has the DNA TGTGCCAGCAGTCCCCTTTATAATTCACCCCTCCACTTT.